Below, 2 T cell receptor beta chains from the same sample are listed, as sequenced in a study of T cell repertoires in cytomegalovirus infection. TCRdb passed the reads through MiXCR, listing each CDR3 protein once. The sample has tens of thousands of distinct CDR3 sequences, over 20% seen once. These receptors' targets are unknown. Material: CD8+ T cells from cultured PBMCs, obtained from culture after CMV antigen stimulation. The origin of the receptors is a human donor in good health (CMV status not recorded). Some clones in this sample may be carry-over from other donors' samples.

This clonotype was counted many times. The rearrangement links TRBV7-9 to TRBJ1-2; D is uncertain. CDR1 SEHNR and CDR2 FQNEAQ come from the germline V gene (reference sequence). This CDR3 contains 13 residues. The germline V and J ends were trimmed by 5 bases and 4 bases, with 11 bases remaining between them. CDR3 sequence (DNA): TGTGCCAGCAGCCCCGGTGGGGTCTATGGCTACACCTTC. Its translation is CASSPGGVYGYTF.

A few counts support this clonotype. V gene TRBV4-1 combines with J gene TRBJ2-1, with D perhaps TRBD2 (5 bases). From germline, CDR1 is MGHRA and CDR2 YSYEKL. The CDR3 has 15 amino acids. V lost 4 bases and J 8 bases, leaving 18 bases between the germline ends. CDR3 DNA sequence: TGCGCCAGCAGCCCCCGCAACGGGGAATTAGATGAGCAGTTCTTC. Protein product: CASSPRNGELDEQFF.